This passage covers 23 T cell receptor beta chains from one sample sequenced in a study of OX40 agonist ivuxolimab in advanced cancers. Method: immunoSEQ multiplex PCR; TCRdb's copy keeps in-frame clones and lacks some. The sample has tens of thousands of clones; over 80% are singletons. The source material was CD4+ or CD8+ T cells sorted from blood, sampled in a trial of the OX40 agonist ivuxolimab. The receptors derive from an adult with an advanced solid tumor such as melanoma, head and neck, liver or kidney cancer.

In its sample, this clone is medium-sized. The V gene is TRBV7-9, the J gene TRBJ2-7, with 8 bases matching TRBD1. The V gene's germline CDR1 is SEHNR and CDR2 FQNEAQ (reference sequence). Unmatched junction bases numbered 8, after V lost 1 base and J lost 6 bases. The CDR3 covers 15 residues. CDR3 residues: CASSLGTGTPSEQYF. DNA of the CDR3: TGTGCCAGCAGCTTAGGGACAGGGACCCCCAGCGAGCAGTACTTC.

The genes are TRBV11-3 and TRBJ2-1; 8 bases line up with TRBD2. CDR1 and CDR2 (germline): SGHNT, YENEEA. With V trimmed by 1 base and J by 4 bases, 3 bases remained unmatched. CDR3 length equals 15 residues. CDR3 sequence: CASSLAAGAYNEQFF. In DNA, the CDR3 is TGTGCCAGCAGCTTAGCAGCGGGAGCTTACAATGAGCAGTTCTTC.

The chain has TRBV7-9 and TRBJ2-1; weak D call: TRBD1 (5 bases). Germline assignment: CDR1 SEHNR and CDR2 FQNEAQ (reference sequence). The CDR3 loop spans 17 amino acids. V gave up 2 bases and J gave up 3 bases, with 17 bases separating them. Here the CDR3 DNA reads TGTGCCAGCAGCTTACTGGACAATAAAATCGGCTACAATGAGCAGTTCTTC. Protein sequence: CASSLLDNKIGYNEQFF. Looking up the rest from reference TRBV7-9 and TRBJ2-1 gives the full variable domain: DTGVSQNPRHKITKRGQNVTFRCDPISEHNRLYWYRQTLGQGPEFLTYFQNEAQLEKSRLLSDRFSAERPKGSFSTLEIQRTEQGDSAMYLCASSLLDNKIGYNEQFFGPGTRLTVL.

This clone occurred once. This chain joins TRBV18 and TRBJ1-2; 8 bases align to TRBD1. CDR3 length equals 15 residues. Germline loops: CDR1 KGHSH, CDR2 LQKENI. V lost 3 bases to trimming and J lost 1 base; unmatched junction nucleotides: 4. In DNA, the CDR3 is TGTGCCAGCTCACCCGGACAGGGAAGTAACTATGGCTACACCTTC. Amino acids: CASSPGQGSNYGYTF.

The V gene is TRBV11-3, the J gene TRBJ2-1, with D unresolved. Germline assignment: CDR1 SGHNT and CDR2 YENEEA. The CDR3 has 12 amino acids. Trimming cost V 5 bases and J 9 bases, with 11 bases left between them. The CDR3 is CASSGLQGEQFF. DNA for the CDR3: TGTGCCAGCAGCGGTTTGCAAGGTGAGCAGTTCTTC. The variable domain in full, completed from reference TRBV11-3 and TRBJ2-1, reads EAGVVQSPRYKIIEKKQPVAFWCNPISGHNTLYWYLQNLGQGPELLIRYENEEAVDDSQLPKDRFSAERLKGVDSTLKIQPAELGDSAVYLCASSGLQGEQFFGPGTRLTVL.

CDR3 region: CASGLGPAEAFF. CDR3 bases: TGTGCTAGTGGCTTAGGACCTGCTGAAGCTTTCTTT. The rearrangement joins TRBV12-5 to TRBJ1-1; D not certain. The CDR3 has 12 residues. Germline V CDR1 and CDR2: LGHNT, FRNRAP. Trimming removed 6 bases from V and 6 bases from J, with 11 bases in between.

The chain employs TRBV7-9 and TRBJ1-1, with D perhaps matching TRBD1 (5 bases). Germline-derived CDR1 and CDR2 are SEHNR and FQNEAQ (reference sequence). The CDR3 runs 12 residues. V dropped 3 bases and J dropped 10 bases, with 12 bases sitting between them. This CDR3 is CASSFGAQGAFF. DNA of the CDR3: TGTGCCAGCAGCTTTGGGGCCCAGGGAGCTTTCTTT.

This sequence joins TRBV7-9 and TRBJ2-2; D is ambiguous. Per germline, CDR1 SEHNR and CDR2 FQNEAQ (reference sequence). The CDR3 sequence is 14 residues long. Trimming took off 0 bases at V and 5 bases at J, with 7 bases between the two ends. Here the CDR3 DNA reads TGTGCCAGCAGCTTAGCGTACGGAACCGGGGAGCTGTTTTTT. It is translated as CASSLAYGTGELFF. Looking up the rest from reference TRBV7-9 and TRBJ2-2 gives the full variable domain: DTGVSQNPRHKITKRGQNVTFRCDPISEHNRLYWYRQTLGQGPEFLTYFQNEAQLEKSRLLSDRFSAERPKGSFSTLEIQRTEQGDSAMYLCASSLAYGTGELFFGEGSRLTVL.

The chain links TRBV18 to TRBJ2-2, with 9 bases identical to TRBD1. This CDR3 region has 16 residues. Losses at the gene ends were 1 base for V and 4 bases for J; bases not matched to a gene: 4. In germline, CDR1 is KGHSH, CDR2 LQKENI. DNA for the CDR3: TGTGCCAGCTCACCACGGACAGGGGAAGGCACCGGGGAGCTGTTTTTT. Translating it yields CASSPRTGEGTGELFF.

The genes are TRBV4-1 and TRBJ2-5, with 8 bases lining up with TRBD1. The length of the CDR3 is 16 residues. V lost 4 bases and J lost 0; bases outside the gene matches: 7. Germline lookup yields CDR1 MGHRA and CDR2 YSYEKL. The CDR3 protein is CASSPLRQGHQETQYF. The CDR3 bases are TGCGCCAGCAGCCCCCTAAGACAGGGGCACCAAGAGACCCAGTACTTC.

The J gene is TRBJ1-3, the V gene TRBV7-2; 7 bases align to TRBD1. CDR1 and CDR2 (germline): SGHTA, FQGNSA. The CDR3 extends over 15 amino acids. J was trimmed by 2 bases and V by 3 bases; bases with no gene match: 4. The DNA of the CDR3 is TGTGCCAGCAGCTTTTTCACAGGGGCTGGAAACACCATATATTTT. Protein product: CASSFFTGAGNTIYF.

CDR3 coding DNA: TGTGCCAGCAGTGTCGACCTGAGCTCCTACAATGAGCAGTTCTTC. Encoded protein: CASSVDLSSYNEQFF. The chain combines TRBV6-6 with TRBJ2-1, with no clear D. The ends were cut back, 5 bases at V and 0 bases at J, with 11 bases in the middle. The length of the CDR3 is 15 residues. Germline CDR1 and CDR2: MNHNY and SVGAGI (reference sequence).

The chain carries TRBV28 and TRBJ2-7; the D is unclear. The CDR3 contains 12 residues. V lost 6 bases and J lost 5, with 11 bases in between. Germline CDR1 reads MDHEN; CDR2 reads SYDVKM. The CDR3 DNA reads as TGTGCCAGCAGCCAATACGCTAACGAGCAGTACTTC. Amino acids: CASSQYANEQYF.

The rearrangement uses TRBV28 and TRBJ2-7; D unresolved. Germline loops: CDR1 MDHEN, CDR2 SYDVKM. The CDR3 is made up of 15 amino acids. Deletions cut 1 base from V and 0 bases from J, with 10 bases between. CDR3 amino acids: CASSLSAGLSYEQYF. The CDR3 bases are TGTGCCAGCAGTTTATCGGCAGGCCTCTCCTACGAGCAGTACTTC.

This chain uses TRBV28 with TRBJ1-1; D remains unclear. The V end lost 6 bases, the J end lost 3 bases, and 11 bases lay between the germline ends. The CDR3 has 13 residues. In germline, CDR1 is MDHEN, CDR2 SYDVKM. The chain's CDR3 is CASSLEQYTEAFF. The CDR3 DNA sequence: TGTGCCAGCAGCCTCGAGCAATACACTGAAGCTTTCTTT.

V gene TRBV19 combines with J gene TRBJ1-1, with a possible D match to TRBD1 (5 bases). This CDR3 has 14 amino acids. Germline CDR1 is LNHDA and CDR2 is SQIVND (reference sequence). V was cut by 1 base and J by 3 bases, with 9 bases left in between. CDR3 sequence: CASSIVGGDTEAFF. The CDR3 region has the DNA TGTGCCAGTAGTATAGTCGGGGGAGACACTGAAGCTTTCTTT.

The chain links TRBV15 to TRBJ1-1; D perhaps matches TRBD1 (5 bases). There are 14 residues in the CDR3. V was shortened by 4 bases and J by 0 bases, with 9 bases between the two germline ends. The germline V gene encodes CDR1 LNHNV and CDR2 YYDKDF (reference sequence). The CDR3 loop is CATSKDSMNTEAFF. The DNA of the CDR3 is TGTGCCACCAGCAAAGACAGTATGAACACTGAAGCTTTCTTT.

In this sample, this clone turned up once. The V call is TRBV9, the J call TRBJ1-1; TRBD1 is a possible D gene (5 bases). Germline V lookup: CDR1 SGDLS, CDR2 YYNGEE. V lost 0 bases to trimming and J lost 6 bases, with 21 bases between them. This CDR3 comprises 17 residues. CDR3 sequence: CASSVGGTPTSGAEAFF. The CDR3 DNA reads TGTGCCAGCAGCGTAGGGGGGACGCCGACGTCGGGCGCTGAAGCTTTCTTT.

The V gene is TRBV6-5, the J gene TRBJ1-2; 8 bases fit TRBD1. Trimming cost V 4 bases and J 4 bases; bases outside gene matches: 5. Germline V gene data show CDR1 as MNHEY and CDR2 as SVGAGI. This CDR3 is built from 14 residues. The CDR3, as DNA: TGTGCCAGCAGTTCAGGGGGCGGAAGCTATGGCTACACCTTC. This sequence encodes CASSSGGGSYGYTF.

The chain couples TRBV19 to TRBJ1-1; a possible D gene is TRBD1 (5 bases). Deletions cut 3 bases from V and 3 bases from J, with 8 bases between. Germline assignment: CDR1 LNHDA and CDR2 SQIVND (reference sequence). The CDR3 is made up of 13 amino acids. CDR3 sequence: CASSIGGDTEAFF. CDR3 nucleotide sequence: TGTGCCAGTAGTATTGGGGGGGACACTGAAGCTTTCTTT. The full variable domain, its missing parts supplied by reference TRBV19 and TRBJ1-1, is DGGITQSPKYLFRKEGQNVTLSCEQNLNHDAMYWYRQDPGQGLRLIYYSQIVNDFQKGDIAEGYSVSREKKESFPLTVTSAQKNPTAFYLCASSIGGDTEAFFGQGTRLTVV.

The chain is built from TRBV30 and TRBJ2-1; TRBD1 matches at 8 bases. Trimming at V came to 2 bases and at J to 12 bases, leaving 3 bases not matched to a gene. The V gene's germline CDR1 is GTSNPN and CDR2 SVGIG (reference sequence). This CDR3 spans 11 amino acids. The DNA for the CDR3 is TGTGCCTGGAGTCCCGACAGGGGGCAGTTCTTC. This gives the protein CAWSPDRGQFF.

The chain carries TRBV4-3 and TRBJ2-1; D is undetermined. The CDR3 sequence is 15 residues long. The V end was cut by 1 base, the J end by 4 bases, with 11 bases between. CDR1 is LGHNA and CDR2 is YSLEER in the germline V gene. CDR3 coding DNA: TGCGCCAGCAGCCAAGTTGGTGGGGATTACAATGAGCAGTTCTTC. It is translated as CASSQVGGDYNEQFF.

This chain links TRBV7-9 with TRBJ1-2; tentative D call: TRBD1 (5 bases). The CDR3 totals 15 residues. Trimming removed 1 base from V and 0 bases from J, with 9 bases in between. CDR1 is SEHNR and CDR2 is FQNEAQ in the germline V gene (reference sequence). The DNA of the CDR3 is TGTGCCAGCAGCTTAGGAGAGACAGCTAACTATGGCTACACCTTC. This translates into CASSLGETANYGYTF.